This TCR beta chain was captured by sequencing in a study of hypomethylating agent response in myelodysplastic syndrome. Study context: Complete response or hematologic improvement counted as response; others were non-responders.

The germline V gene has CDR1 SGHRS and CDR2 YFSETQ. Trimming took off 2 bases at V and 5 bases at J, with 15 bases between the two ends. The CDR3 extends over 15 amino acids. Generated by immunoSEQ multiplex PCR, the TCRdb table keeps only in-frame clones and is missing some. Of some 9,300 clones detected, 83% appear once; the ten largest clones hold roughly 4%. The sequences come from bone marrow, collected before or after starting hypomethylating agent treatment for myelodysplastic syndrome (not recorded which). This receptor was obtained from a human donor with myelodysplastic syndrome. The V call is TRBV5-1, the J call TRBJ2-3; D may be TRBD1 or TRBD2 (5 bases each). The CDR3 nucleotides are TGCGCCAGCAGCTTAGTGGGGACCGGCAAAGATACGCAGTATTTT. Its translation: CASSLVGTGKDTQYF.